Below, 8 T cell receptor beta chains from the same sample are listed, as sequenced in a study of T-cell reconstitution after alpha-beta-depleted transplantation in children. TCRbeta library preparation incorporated unique molecular identifiers. TCRdb re-derived calls from the PCR reads in MiXCR, one entry per CDR3 protein. The table records a few hundred thousand distinct CDR3 sequences, about 17% of them present only once. The sample was PBMCs from the stem cell graft donor, taken from the stem cell graft. These receptors were obtained from a human donor who donated a stem cell graft to a child with acute lymphoblastic leukemia.

This clonotype has a handful of counts. This chain connects TRBV9 to TRBJ2-7, with 7 positions matching TRBD2. The germline CDR1 and CDR2 sequences are SGDLS and YYNGEE. This CDR3 comprises 15 residues. J was trimmed by 2 bases and V by 4 bases; bases with no gene match: 9. The CDR3 reads CASSLRPAGTYEQYF. CDR3 sequence (DNA): TGTGCCAGCAGCCTCCGCCCAGCGGGAACCTACGAGCAGTACTTC.

The genes are TRBV9 and TRBJ2-1, with 7 bases that match TRBD2. The trim removed 1 base at V and 4 bases at J, leaving 11 bases unmatched. Germline V gene sequence: CDR1 SGDLS, CDR2 YYNGEE. The CDR3 totals 17 residues. CDR3 sequence: CASSVNAAGAPYNEQFF. The CDR3 nucleotides read TGTGCCAGCAGCGTAAATGCGGCGGGAGCCCCGTACAATGAGCAGTTCTTC.

This clonotype was seen only a few times. This chain connects TRBV6-5 to TRBJ1-1; D might be TRBD1 (5 bases). Germline V lookup: CDR1 MNHEY, CDR2 SVGAGI. CDR3 size: 15 residues. V lost 0 bases, J lost 1 base, and 9 bases lay in between. The CDR3 reads CASSYSDTPNTEAFF. The CDR3 nucleotides read TGTGCCAGCAGTTACTCGGACACCCCGAACACTGAAGCTTTCTTT.

This clonotype was observed a few times. This chain links TRBV5-1 with TRBJ2-1, with D possibly being TRBD1 (5 bases). V was cut by 6 bases and J by 5 bases, with 15 bases left in between. Looked up from germline, CDR1 is SGHRS and CDR2 is YFSETQ. The CDR3 has 14 residues. The DNA for the CDR3 is TGCGCCAGCATTAAATCAGGGCGCAACAATGAGCAGTTCTTC. Translation gives CASIKSGRNNEQFF.

This clonotype has at least ten counts. This chain uses TRBV5-1 with TRBJ2-5, with no clear D. The germline V gene encodes CDR1 SGHRS and CDR2 YFSETQ. V lost 1 base, J lost 0 bases, and 19 bases lay in between. This CDR3 is 18 amino acids long. For the CDR3, the DNA is TGCGCCAGCAGCTTGTTGGTTATGGTGGCAGAGGACCAAGAGACCCAGTACTTC. It codes for CASSLLVMVAEDQETQYF.

This clonotype was counted between two and nine times. The chain employs TRBV5-1 and TRBJ2-7; TRBD1 matches at 9 bases. Germline trimming cut 5 bases from V and 2 bases from J; bases unmatched to any gene: 11. CDR1 is SGHRS, CDR2 YFSETQ, per germline. The CDR3 sequence is 16 residues long. The CDR3 DNA sequence: TGCGCCAGCAGTCATCTACCGGGACAGGGAACCTACGAGCAGTACTTC. This codes for CASSHLPGQGTYEQYF.

The rearrangement uses TRBV20-1 and TRBJ2-1, with 9 positions matching TRBD2. The CDR3 has 14 residues. Germline values: CDR1 DFQATT, CDR2 SNEGSKA (reference sequence). V dropped 2 bases and J dropped 8; count of bases not matched to a gene: 7. CDR3 region: CSARFGSGRYEQFF. DNA for the CDR3: TGCAGTGCTAGATTTGGTAGCGGGAGATATGAGCAGTTCTTC.

This clonotype was seen more than once but under ten times. This chain uses TRBV4-1 with TRBJ2-1, with D perhaps matching TRBD1 or TRBD2 (5 bases each). Germline V gives CDR1 MGHRA, CDR2 YSYEKL. This CDR3 contains 17 residues. Trimming left V 0 bases short and J 7 bases short, with 19 bases between. Here the CDR3 DNA reads TGCGCCAGCAGCCAAGATCCGGGACCACCCGGCCGGAATGAGCAGTTCTTC. Translating gives CASSQDPGPPGRNEQFF.